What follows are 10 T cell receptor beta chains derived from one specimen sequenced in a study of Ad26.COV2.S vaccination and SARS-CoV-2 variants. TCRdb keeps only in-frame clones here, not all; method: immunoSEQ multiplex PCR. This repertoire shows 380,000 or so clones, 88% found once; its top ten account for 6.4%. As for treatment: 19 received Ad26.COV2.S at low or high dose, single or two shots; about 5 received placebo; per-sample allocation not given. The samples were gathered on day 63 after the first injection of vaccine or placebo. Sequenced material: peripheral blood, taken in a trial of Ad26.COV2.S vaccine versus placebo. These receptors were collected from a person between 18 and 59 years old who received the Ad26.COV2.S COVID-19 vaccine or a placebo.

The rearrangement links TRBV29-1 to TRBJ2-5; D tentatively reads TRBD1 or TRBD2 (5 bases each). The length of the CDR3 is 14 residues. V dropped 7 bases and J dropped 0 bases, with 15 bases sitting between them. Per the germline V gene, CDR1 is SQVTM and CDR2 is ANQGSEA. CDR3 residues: CSARDQWYQETQYF. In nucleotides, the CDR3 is TGCAGCGCCCGGGACCAATGGTACCAAGAGACCCAGTACTTC.

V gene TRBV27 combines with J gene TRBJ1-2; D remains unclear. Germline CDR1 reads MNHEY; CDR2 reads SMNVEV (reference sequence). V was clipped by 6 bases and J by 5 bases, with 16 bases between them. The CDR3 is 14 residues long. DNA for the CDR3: TGTGCCAGCAGCCCTTTGGGAAGCGTGTATGGCTACACCTTC. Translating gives CASSPLGSVYGYTF.

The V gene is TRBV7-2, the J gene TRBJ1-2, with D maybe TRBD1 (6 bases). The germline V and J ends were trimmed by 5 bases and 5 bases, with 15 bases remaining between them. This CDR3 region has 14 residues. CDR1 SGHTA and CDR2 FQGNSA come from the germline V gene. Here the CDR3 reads CASSLAGAPYGYTF. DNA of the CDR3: TGTGCCAGCAGCCTGGCGGGGGCCCCTTATGGCTACACCTTC.

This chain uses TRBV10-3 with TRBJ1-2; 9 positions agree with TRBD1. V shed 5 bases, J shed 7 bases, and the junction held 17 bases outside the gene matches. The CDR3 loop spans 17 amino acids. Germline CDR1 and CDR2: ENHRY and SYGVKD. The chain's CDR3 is CAISSQNSGTGKSGYTF. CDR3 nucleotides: TGTGCCATCAGTTCTCAAAACTCCGGGACAGGGAAGTCTGGCTACACCTTC.

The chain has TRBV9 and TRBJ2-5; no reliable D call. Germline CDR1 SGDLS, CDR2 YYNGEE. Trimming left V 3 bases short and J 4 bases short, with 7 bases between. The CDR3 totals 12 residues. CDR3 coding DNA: TGTGCCAGCAGCGGAGAAACAGAGACCCAGTACTTC. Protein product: CASSGETETQYF.

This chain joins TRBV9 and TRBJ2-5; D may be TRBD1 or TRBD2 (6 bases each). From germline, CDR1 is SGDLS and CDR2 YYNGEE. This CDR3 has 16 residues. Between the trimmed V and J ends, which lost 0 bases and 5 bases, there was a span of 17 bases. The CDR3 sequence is CASSVVSEGGRETQYF. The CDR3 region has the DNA TGTGCCAGCAGCGTAGTTTCAGAGGGGGGCAGGGAGACCCAGTACTTC.

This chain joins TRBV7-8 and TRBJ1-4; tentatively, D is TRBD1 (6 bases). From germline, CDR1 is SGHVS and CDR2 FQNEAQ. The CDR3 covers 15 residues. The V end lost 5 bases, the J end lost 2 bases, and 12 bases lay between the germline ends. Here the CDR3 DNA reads TGTGCCAGCAGCAGAGGGGGGTTTACTAATGAAAAACTGTTTTTT. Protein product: CASSRGGFTNEKLFF.

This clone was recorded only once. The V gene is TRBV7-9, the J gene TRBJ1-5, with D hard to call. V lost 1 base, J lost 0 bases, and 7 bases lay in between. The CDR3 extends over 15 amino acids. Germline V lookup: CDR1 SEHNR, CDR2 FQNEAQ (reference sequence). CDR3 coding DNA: TGTGCCAGCAGCTTAGGTCCAGATAGCAATCAGCCCCAGCATTTT. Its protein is CASSLGPDSNQPQHF.

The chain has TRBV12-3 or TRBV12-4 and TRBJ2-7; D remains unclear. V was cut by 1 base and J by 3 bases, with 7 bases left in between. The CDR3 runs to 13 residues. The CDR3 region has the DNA TGTGCCAGCAGTTTAGGCACTTTCTACGAGCAGTACTTC. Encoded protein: CASSLGTFYEQYF.

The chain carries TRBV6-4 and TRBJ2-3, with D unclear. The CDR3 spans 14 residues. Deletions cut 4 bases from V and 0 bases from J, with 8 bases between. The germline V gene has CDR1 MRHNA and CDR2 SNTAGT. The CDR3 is CASSAADSTDTQYF. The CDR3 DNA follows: TGTGCCAGCAGTGCGGCGGATAGCACAGATACGCAGTATTTT.